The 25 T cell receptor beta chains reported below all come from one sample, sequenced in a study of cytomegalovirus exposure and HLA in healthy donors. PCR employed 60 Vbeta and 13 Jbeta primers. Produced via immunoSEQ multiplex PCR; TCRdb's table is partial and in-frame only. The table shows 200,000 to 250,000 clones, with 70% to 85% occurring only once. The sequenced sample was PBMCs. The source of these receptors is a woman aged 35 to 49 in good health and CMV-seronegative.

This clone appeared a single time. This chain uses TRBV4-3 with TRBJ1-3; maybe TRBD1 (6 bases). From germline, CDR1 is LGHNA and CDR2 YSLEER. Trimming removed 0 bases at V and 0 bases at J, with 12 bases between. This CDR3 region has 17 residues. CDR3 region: CASSQEFGTFSGNTIYF. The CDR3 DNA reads TGCGCCAGCAGCCAAGAATTCGGGACATTCTCTGGAAACACCATATATTTT.

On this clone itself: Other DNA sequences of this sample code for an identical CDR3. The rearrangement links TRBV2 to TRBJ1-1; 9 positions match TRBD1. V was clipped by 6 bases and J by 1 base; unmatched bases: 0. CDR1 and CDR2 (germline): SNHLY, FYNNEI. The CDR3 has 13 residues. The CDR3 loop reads CASRGQGNTEAFF. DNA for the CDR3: TGTGCCAGCAGGGGACAGGGGAACACTGAAGCTTTCTTT. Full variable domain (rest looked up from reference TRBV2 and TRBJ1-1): EPEVTQTPSHQVTQMGQEVILRCVPISNHLYFYWYRQILGQKVEFLVSFYNNEISEKSEIFDDQFSVERPDGSNFTLKIRSTKLEDSAMYFCASRGQGNTEAFFGQGTRLTVV.

CDR3: CAWSGTGEYGYTF. In DNA, the CDR3 is TGTGCCTGGAGTGGGACAGGGGAATATGGCTACACCTTC. The chain couples TRBV30 to TRBJ1-2; TRBD1 aligns across 9 bases. V shed 1 base and J 5 bases; nucleotides not matched to a gene: 2. This CDR3 is built from 13 residues. Germline CDR1 is GTSNPN and CDR2 is SVGIG (reference sequence).

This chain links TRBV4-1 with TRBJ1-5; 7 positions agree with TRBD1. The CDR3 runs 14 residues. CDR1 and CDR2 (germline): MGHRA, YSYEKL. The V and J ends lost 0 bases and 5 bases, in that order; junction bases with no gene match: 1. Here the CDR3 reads CASSQDDRDQPQHF. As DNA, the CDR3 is TGCGCCAGCAGCCAAGATGACAGGGATCAGCCCCAGCATTTT.

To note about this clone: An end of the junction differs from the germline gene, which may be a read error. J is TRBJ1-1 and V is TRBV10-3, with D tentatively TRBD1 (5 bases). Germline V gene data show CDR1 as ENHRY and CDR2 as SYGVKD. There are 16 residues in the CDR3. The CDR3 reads CAISESGYSTDVEPFF. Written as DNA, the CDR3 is TGTGCCATCAGTGAGTCGGGCTATTCGACAGATGTTGAACCTTTCTTT.

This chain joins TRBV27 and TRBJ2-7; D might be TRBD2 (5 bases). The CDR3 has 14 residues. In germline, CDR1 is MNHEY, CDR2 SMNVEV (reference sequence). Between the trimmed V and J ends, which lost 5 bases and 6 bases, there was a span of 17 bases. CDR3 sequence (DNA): TGTGCCAGCAGTCCCCGGGGTGGAGCCCTCGAGCAGTACTTC. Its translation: CASSPRGGALEQYF.

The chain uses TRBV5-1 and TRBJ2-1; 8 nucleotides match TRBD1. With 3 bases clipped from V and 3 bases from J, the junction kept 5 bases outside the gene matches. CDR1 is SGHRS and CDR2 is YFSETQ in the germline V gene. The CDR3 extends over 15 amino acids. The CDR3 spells CASSSGQGNYNEQFF. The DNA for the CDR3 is TGCGCCAGCAGCTCCGGACAGGGAAACTACAATGAGCAGTTCTTC.

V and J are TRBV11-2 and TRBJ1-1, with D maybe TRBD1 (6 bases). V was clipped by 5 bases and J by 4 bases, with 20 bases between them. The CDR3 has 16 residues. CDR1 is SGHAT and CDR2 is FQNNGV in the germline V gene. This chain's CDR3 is CASSPYTRGGSTEAFF. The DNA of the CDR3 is TGTGCCAGCAGCCCCTACACCCGCGGGGGCAGCACTGAAGCTTTCTTT.

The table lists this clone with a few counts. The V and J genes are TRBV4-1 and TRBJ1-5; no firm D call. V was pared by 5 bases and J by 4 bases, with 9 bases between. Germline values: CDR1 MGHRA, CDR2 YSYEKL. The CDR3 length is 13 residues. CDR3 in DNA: TGCGCCAGCAGCTGGTCAGTTAATCAGCCCCAGCATTTT. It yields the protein CASSWSVNQPQHF.

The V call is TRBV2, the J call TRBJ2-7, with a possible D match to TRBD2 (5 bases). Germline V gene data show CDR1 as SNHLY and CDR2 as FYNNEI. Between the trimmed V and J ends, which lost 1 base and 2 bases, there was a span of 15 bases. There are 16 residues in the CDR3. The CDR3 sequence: CASSEGGLGPPYEQYF. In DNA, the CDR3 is TGTGCCAGCAGTGAAGGCGGACTCGGGCCACCCTACGAGCAGTACTTC. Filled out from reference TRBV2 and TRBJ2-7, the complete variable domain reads EPEVTQTPSHQVTQMGQEVILRCVPISNHLYFYWYRQILGQKVEFLVSFYNNEISEKSEIFDDQFSVERPDGSNFTLKIRSTKLEDSAMYFCASSEGGLGPPYEQYFGPGTRLTVT.

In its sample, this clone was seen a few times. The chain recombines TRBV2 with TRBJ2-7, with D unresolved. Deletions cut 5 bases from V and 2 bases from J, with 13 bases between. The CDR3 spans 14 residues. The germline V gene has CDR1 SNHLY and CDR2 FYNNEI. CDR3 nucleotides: TGTGCCAGCAGTTTTTTTAAAACGGCCTACGAGCAGTACTTC. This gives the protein CASSFFKTAYEQYF.

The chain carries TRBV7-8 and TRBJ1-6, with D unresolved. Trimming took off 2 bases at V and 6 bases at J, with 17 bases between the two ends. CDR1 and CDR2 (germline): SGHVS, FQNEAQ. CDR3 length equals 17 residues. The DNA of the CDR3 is TGTGCCAGCAGCTTAACGTTGAGGGCTCCTTCTAATTCACCCCTCCACTTT. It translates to CASSLTLRAPSNSPLHF.

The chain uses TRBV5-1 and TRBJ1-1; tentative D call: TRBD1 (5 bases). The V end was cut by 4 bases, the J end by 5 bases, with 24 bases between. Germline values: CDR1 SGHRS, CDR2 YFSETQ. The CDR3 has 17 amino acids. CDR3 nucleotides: TGCGCCAGCAGCCCCCAGGTCGACTGGGGGGGAGGAACTGAAGCTTTCTTT. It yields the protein CASSPQVDWGGGTEAFF.

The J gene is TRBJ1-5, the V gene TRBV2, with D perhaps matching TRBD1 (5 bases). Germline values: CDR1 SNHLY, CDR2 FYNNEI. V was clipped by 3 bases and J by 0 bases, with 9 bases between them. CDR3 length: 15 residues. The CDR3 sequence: CASSEGRASNQPQHF. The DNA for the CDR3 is TGTGCCAGCAGTGAGGGCAGGGCTAGCAATCAGCCCCAGCATTTT.

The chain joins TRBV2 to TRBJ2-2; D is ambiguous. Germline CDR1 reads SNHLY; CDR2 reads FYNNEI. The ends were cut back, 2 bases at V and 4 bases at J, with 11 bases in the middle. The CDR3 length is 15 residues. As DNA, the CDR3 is TGTGCCAGCAGTGAACAGGTTCCAACCACCGGGGAGCTGTTTTTT. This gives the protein CASSEQVPTTGELFF.

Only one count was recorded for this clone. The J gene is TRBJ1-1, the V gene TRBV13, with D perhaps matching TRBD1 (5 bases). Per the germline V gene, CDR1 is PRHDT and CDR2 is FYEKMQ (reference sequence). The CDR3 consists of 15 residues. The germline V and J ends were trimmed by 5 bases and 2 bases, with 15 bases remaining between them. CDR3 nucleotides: TGTGCCAGCAGCCCCCGACAGCTTTCTAACACTGAAGCTTTCTTT. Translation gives CASSPRQLSNTEAFF.

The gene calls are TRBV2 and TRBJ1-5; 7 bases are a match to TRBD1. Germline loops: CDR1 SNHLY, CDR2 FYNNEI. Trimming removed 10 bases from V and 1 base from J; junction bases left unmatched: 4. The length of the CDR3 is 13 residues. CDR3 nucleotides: TGTGCCACCACAGGGGACAGCAATCAGCCCCAGCATTTT. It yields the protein CATTGDSNQPQHF.

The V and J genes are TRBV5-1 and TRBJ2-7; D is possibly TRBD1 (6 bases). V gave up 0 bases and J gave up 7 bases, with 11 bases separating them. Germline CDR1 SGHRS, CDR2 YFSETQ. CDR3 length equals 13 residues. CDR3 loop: CASSLEQGLEQYF. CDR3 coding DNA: TGCGCCAGCAGCTTGGAACAGGGATTAGAGCAGTACTTC.

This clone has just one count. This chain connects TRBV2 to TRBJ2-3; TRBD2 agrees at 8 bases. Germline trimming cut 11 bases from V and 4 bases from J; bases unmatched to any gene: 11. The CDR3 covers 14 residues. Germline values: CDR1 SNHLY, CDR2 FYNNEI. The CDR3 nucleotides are TGTGCCTCAAAAGGGCGGGGGGTCGCAGATACGCAGTATTTT. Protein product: CASKGRGVADTQYF.

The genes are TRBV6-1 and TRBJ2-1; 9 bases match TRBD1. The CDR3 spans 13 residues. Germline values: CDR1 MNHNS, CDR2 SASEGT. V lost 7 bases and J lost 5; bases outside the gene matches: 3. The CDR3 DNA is TGTGCCAGCAACAGGGGGCGCGACAATGAGCAGTTCTTC. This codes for CASNRGRDNEQFF.

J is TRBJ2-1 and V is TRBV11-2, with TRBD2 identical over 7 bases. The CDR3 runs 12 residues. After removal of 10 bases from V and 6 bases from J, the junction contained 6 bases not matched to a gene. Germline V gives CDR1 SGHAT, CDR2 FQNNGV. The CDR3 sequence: CATRTSVNEQFF. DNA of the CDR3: TGTGCCACCCGAACTAGCGTCAATGAGCAGTTCTTC. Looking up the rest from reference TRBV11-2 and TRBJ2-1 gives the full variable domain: EAGVAQSPRYKIIEKRQSVAFWCNPISGHATLYWYQQILGQGPKLLIQFQNNGVVDDSQLPKDRFSAERLKGVDSTLKIQPAKLEDSAVYLCATRTSVNEQFFGPGTRLTVL.

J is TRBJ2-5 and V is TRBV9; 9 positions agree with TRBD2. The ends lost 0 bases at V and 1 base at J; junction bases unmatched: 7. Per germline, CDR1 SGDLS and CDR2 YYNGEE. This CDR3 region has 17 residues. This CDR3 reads CASSVDPSGGIQETQYF. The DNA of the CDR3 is TGTGCCAGCAGCGTAGATCCCAGCGGGGGGATCCAAGAGACCCAGTACTTC.

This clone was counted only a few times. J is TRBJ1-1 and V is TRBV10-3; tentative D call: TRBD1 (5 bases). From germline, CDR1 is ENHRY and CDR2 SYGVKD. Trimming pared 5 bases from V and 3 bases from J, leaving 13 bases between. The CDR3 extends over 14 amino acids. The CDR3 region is CAISPQEGDTEAFF. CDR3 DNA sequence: TGTGCCATCAGTCCCCAGGAAGGGGACACTGAAGCTTTCTTT.

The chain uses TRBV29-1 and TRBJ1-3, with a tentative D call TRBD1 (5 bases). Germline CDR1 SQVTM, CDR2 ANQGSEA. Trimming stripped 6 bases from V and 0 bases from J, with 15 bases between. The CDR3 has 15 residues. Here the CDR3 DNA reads TGCAGCGTGCGGGGGGGGGTACTCTCTGGAAACACCATATATTTT. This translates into CSVRGGVLSGNTIYF. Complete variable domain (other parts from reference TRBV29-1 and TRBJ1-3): SAVISQKPSRDICQRGTSLTIQCQVDSQVTMMFWYRQQPGQSLTLIATANQGSEATYESGFVIDKFPISRPNLTFSTLTVSNMSPEDSSIYLCSVRGGVLSGNTIYFGEGSWLTVV.

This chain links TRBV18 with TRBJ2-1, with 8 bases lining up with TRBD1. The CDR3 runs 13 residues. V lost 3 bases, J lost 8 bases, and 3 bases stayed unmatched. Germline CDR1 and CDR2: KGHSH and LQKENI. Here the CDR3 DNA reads TGTGCCAGCTCACCTACAGGGGGGCATGAGCAGTTCTTC. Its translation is CASSPTGGHEQFF.